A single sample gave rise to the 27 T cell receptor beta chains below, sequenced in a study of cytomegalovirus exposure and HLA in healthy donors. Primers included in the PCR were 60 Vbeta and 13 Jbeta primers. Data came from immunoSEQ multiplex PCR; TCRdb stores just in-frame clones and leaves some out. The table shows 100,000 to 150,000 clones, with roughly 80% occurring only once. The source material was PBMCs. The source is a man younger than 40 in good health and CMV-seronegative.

The CDR3: CAISESTGINTEAFF. CDR3 sequence (DNA): TGTGCCATCAGTGAGTCGACAGGGATAAACACTGAAGCTTTCTTT. The chain is built from TRBV10-3 and TRBJ1-1, with TRBD1 identical over 7 bases. The CDR3 runs 15 residues. Germline CDR1 reads ENHRY; CDR2 reads SYGVKD. Trimming cost V 0 bases and J 2 bases; bases outside gene matches: 3.

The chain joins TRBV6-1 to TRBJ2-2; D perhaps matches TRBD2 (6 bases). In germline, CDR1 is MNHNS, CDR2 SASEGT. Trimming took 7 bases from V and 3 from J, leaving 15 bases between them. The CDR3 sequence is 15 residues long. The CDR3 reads CASKSMGTYTGELFF. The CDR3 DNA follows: TGTGCCAGCAAAAGTATGGGGACTTACACCGGGGAGCTGTTTTTT.

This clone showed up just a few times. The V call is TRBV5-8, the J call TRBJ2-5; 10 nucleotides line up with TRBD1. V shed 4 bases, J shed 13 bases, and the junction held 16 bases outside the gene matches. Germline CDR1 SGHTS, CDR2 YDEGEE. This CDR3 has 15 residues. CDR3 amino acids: CASSLITGTGAAGYF. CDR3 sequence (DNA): TGTGCCAGCAGCCTAATAACCGGGACAGGGGCAGCGGGGTACTTC.

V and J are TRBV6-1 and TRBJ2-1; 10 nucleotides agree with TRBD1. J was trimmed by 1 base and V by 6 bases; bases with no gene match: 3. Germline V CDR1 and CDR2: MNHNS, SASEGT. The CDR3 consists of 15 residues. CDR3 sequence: CASRRQGASYNEQFF. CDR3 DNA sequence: TGTGCCAGCAGAAGACAGGGGGCATCCTACAATGAGCAGTTCTTC.

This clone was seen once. The CDR3 protein is CASSVAGEQFF. CDR3 DNA sequence: TGTGCCAGCAGCGTGGCGGGTGAGCAGTTCTTC. V and J are TRBV9 and TRBJ2-1; the D gene is possibly TRBD2 (5 bases). The V gene's germline CDR1 is SGDLS and CDR2 YYNGEE. The CDR3 sequence is 11 residues long. The ends were cut back, 2 bases at V and 9 bases at J, with 6 bases in the middle.

The DNA of the CDR3 is TGTGCCAGCAGCAAGTCGGGGGGATTCGGAGGAGGCAGCACTGAAGCTTTCTTT. Protein: CASSKSGGFGGGSTEAFF. This chain connects TRBV7-6 to TRBJ1-1, with TRBD1 as a possible D gene (5 bases). Germline V gives CDR1 SGHVS, CDR2 FNYEAQ. CDR3 length equals 18 residues. Trimming took 5 bases from V and 4 from J, leaving 26 bases between them.

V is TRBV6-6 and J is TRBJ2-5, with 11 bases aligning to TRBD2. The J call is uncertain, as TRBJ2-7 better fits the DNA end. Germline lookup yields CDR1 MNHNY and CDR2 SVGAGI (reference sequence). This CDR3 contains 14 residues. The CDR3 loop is CASWGLADSYEQYF. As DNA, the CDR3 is TGTGCCAGCTGGGGACTAGCGGACTCCTACGAGCAGTACTTC.

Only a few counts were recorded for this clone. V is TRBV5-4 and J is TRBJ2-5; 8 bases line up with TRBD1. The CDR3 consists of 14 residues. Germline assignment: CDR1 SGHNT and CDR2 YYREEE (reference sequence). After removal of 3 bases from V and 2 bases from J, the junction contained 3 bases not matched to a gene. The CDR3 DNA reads TGTGCCAGCAGCTCAAGGACAGGGCAAGAGACCCAGTACTTC. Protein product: CASSSRTGQETQYF.

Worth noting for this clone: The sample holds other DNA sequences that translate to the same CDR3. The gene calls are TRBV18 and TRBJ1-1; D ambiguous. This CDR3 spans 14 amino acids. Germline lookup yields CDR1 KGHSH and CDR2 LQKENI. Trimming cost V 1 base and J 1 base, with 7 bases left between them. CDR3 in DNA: TGTGCCAGCTCACCACAGGGAGCGAACACTGAAGCTTTCTTT. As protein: CASSPQGANTEAFF.

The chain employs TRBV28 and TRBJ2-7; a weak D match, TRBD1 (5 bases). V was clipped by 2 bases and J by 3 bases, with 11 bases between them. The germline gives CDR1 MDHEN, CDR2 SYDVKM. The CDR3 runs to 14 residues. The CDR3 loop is CASSLGRVGYEQYF. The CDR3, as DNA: TGTGCCAGCAGTTTAGGCAGGGTGGGCTACGAGCAGTACTTC. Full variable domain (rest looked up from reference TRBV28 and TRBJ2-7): DVKVTQSSRYLVKRTGEKVFLECVQDMDHENMFWYRQDPGLGLRLIYFSYDVKMKEKGDIPEGYSVSREKKERFSLILESASTNQTSMYLCASSLGRVGYEQYFGPGTRLTVT.

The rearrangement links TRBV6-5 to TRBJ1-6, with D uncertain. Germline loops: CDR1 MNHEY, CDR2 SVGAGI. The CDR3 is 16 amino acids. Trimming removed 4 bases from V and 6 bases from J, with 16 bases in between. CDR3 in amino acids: CASSSSGRSANSPLHF. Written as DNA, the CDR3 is TGTGCCAGCAGTTCATCTGGGAGGTCGGCTAATTCACCCCTCCACTTT.

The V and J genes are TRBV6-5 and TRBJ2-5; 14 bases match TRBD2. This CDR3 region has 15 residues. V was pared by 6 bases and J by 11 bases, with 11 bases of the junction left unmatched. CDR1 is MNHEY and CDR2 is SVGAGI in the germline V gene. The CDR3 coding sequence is TGTGCCAGCAGCTCGCCGGGACTAGCGGGAGCGCGGCAGTACTTC. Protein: CASSSPGLAGARQYF.

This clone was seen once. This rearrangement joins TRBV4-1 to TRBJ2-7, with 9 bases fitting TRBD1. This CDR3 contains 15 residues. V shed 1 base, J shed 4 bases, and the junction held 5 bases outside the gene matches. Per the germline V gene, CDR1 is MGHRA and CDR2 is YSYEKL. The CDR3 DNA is TGCGCCAGCAGCCAAGGGGACAGGGCCTTGTACGAGCAGTACTTC. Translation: CASSQGDRALYEQYF.

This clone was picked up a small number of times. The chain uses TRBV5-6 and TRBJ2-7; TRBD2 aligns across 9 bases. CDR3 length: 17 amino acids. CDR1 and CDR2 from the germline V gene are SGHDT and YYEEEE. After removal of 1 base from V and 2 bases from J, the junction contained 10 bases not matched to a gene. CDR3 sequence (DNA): TGTGCCAGCAGCTTGAGAGCGGGAGGACCAACTACCTACGAGCAGTACTTC. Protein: CASSLRAGGPTTYEQYF.

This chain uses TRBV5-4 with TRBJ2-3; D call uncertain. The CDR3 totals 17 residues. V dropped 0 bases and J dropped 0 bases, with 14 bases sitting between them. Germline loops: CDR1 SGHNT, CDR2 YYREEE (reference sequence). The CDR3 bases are TGTGCCAGCAGCTTGGGTACAGTACAGTCTAGCACAGATACGCAGTATTTT. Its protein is CASSLGTVQSSTDTQYF.

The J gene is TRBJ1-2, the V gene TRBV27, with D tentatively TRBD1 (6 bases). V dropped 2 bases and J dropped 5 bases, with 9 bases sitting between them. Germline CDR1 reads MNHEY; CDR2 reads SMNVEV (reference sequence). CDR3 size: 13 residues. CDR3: CASSLHTGYGYTF. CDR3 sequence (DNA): TGTGCCAGCAGTTTACACACAGGGTATGGCTACACCTTC.

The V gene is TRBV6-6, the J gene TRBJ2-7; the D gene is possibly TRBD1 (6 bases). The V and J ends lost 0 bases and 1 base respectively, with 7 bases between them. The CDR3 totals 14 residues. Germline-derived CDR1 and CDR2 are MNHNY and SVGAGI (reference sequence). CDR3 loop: CASSYSQGSYEQYF. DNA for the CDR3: TGTGCCAGCAGTTACTCACAGGGTTCCTACGAGCAGTACTTC.

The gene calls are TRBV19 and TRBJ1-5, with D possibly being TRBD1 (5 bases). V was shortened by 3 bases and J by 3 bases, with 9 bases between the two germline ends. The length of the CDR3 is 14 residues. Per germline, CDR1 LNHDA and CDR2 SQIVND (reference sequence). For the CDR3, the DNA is TGTGCCAGTAGTATCGGGGGTCCCAATCAGCCCCAGCATTTT. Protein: CASSIGGPNQPQHF.

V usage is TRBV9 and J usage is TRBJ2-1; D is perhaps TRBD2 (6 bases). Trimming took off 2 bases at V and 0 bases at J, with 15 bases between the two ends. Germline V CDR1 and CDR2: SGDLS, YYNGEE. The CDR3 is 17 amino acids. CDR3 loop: CASSVGGGSGSYNEQFF. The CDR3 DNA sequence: TGTGCCAGCAGCGTCGGTGGGGGGAGCGGCTCCTACAATGAGCAGTTCTTC.

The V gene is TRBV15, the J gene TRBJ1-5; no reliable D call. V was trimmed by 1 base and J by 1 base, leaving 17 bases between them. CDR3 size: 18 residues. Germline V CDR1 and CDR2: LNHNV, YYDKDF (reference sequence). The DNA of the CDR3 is TGTGCCACCAGCAGAGTCGCCATGCCGGGAGAGAGCAATCAGCCCCAGCATTTT. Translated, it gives CATSRVAMPGESNQPQHF.

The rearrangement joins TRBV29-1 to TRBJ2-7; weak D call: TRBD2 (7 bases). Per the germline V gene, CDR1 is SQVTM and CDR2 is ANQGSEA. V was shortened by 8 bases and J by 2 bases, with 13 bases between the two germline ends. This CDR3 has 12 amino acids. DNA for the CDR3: TGCAGCACACGGGGGGCGGCCTACGAGCAGTACTTC. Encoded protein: CSTRGAAYEQYF.

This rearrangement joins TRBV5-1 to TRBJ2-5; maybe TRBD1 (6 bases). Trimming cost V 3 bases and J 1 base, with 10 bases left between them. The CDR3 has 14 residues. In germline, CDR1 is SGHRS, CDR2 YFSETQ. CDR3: CASSSTGTQETQYF. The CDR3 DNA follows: TGCGCCAGCAGCTCCACAGGGACCCAAGAGACCCAGTACTTC.

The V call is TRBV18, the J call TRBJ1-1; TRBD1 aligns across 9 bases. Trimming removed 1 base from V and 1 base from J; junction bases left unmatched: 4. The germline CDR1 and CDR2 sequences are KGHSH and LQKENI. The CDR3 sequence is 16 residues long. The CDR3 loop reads CASSPHPGQGNTEAFF. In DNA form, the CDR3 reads TGTGCCAGCTCACCACACCCGGGACAGGGGAACACTGAAGCTTTCTTT.

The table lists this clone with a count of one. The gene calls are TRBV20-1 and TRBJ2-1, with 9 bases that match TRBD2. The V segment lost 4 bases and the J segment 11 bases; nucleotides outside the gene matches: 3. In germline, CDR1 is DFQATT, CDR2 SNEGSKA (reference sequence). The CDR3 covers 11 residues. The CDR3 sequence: CSAKTSGKQFF. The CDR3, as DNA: TGCAGTGCTAAGACTAGCGGTAAGCAGTTCTTC.

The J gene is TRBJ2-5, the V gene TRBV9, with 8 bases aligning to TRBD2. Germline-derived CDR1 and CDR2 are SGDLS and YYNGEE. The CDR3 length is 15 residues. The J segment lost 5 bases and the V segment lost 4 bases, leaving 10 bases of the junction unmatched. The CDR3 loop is CASSLFSGEGETQYF. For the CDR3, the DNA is TGTGCCAGCAGCCTCTTTAGCGGGGAGGGGGAGACCCAGTACTTC.

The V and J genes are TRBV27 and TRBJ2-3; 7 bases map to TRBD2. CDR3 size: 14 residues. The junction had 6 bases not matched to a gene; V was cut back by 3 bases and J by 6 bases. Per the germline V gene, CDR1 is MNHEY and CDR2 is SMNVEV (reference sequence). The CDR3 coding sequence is TGTGCCAGCAGTTTGGGGAGGGGAACTGATACGCAGTATTTT. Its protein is CASSLGRGTDTQYF.

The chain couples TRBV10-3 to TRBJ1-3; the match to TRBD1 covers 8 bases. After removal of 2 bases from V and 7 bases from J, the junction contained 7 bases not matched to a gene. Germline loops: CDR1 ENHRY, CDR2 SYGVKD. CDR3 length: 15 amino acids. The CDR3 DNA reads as TGTGCCATCAGTGAGGCAGGGGGCGTCGGGAACACCATATATTTT. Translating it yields CAISEAGGVGNTIYF.